This record covers a single T cell receptor (beta chain). The data derive from a study of blood T cell repertoires in COVID-19. The data were produced by immunoSEQ multiplex PCR, yet TCRdb's version contains in-frame clones alone and is incomplete. The sample includes 360,000 or so clones, roughly 90% of them seen just once. The CDR3 is 15 amino acids. In germline, CDR1 is LGHDT, CDR2 YNNKEL (reference sequence). The V and J ends lost 5 bases and 2 bases, in that order; junction bases with no gene match: 5. The origin of this receptor is a woman in her 30s who had been exposed to COVID-19. The sample taken for sequencing was PBMCs or T cells enriched from blood (not recorded which). The rearrangement links TRBV3-1 (or the pseudogene TRBV3-2) to TRBJ2-1; 8 bases agree with TRBD2. CDR3 DNA sequence: TGTGCCAGCAGCAAACGGGAGGGCCCCTACAATGAGCAGTTCTTC. As protein: CASSKREGPYNEQFF.